The present T cell receptor (beta chain) was sequenced within a study of regulatory T cells in long-lasting Graves disease. Study-wide context: To qualify as persistent, Graves' disease required over 5 years of antithyroid drugs with positive TSH receptor antibodies.

This clonotype was recorded many times. The authors built TCR beta libraries using iRepertoire HTBI primers and Arm-PCR of CDR3 regions. TCRdb reanalysed the multiplex PCR reads using MiXCR and keeps one entry per CDR3 protein. The table records about 340,000 distinct CDR3 sequences, roughly a fifth of them present only once. This sample's time point: persistent/refractory GD, antithyroid drugs over 5 years with positive TRAb. Construction of the TCR library relied on RNA isolated from PBMCs. CDR1 MNHNS and CDR2 SASEGT come from the germline V gene. CDR3 size: 12 residues. The ends were cut back, 0 bases at V and 2 bases at J, with 1 base in the middle.

The rearrangement joins TRBV6-1 to TRBJ2-5; D is undetermined. This clonotype originated in a female donor with Graves disease. The sequences come from peripheral blood mononuclear cells (PBMCs), collected when the disease was refractory, from a patient treated with antithyroid drugs. CDR3 DNA sequence: TGTGCCAGCAGTGAAGCACAAGAGACCCAGTACTTC. Protein product: CASSEAQETQYF.